This TCR beta chain was captured by sequencing in a study of response to subunit inactivated influenza vaccine. Each CDR3 protein is one row after TCRdb ran MiXCR on the RT-PCR reads. Of roughly 760,000 distinct CDR3 sequences in the sample, 20% to 25% are singletons; the top ten hold about 10%. Comments on this clonotype: Its antigen remains unknown.

Study results and caveats: Authors suggested that a seasonal influenza vaccination recruits few new T cells each time.

The V end lost 0 bases, the J end lost 9 bases, and 25 bases lay between the germline ends. The CDR3 spans 17 residues. Germline-derived CDR1 and CDR2 are DFQATT and SNEGSKA (reference sequence). The specimen was PBMCs from blood, collected 5 days after vaccination. V gene TRBV20-1 combines with J gene TRBJ2-3; D is possibly TRBD1 or TRBD2 (5 bases each). The sequence was obtained from a man in his forties or fifties who received an inactivated influenza vaccine. In nucleotides, the CDR3 is TGCAGTGCTAGAGATTTGGACTTGGCAGCTACGAAGGGGACGCAGTATTTT. It yields the protein CSARDLDLAATKGTQYF.